This is a list of T cell receptor beta chains from one sample in a study of beta chain features in type 1 diabetes. TCRdb keeps only in-frame clones here, not all; method: immunoSEQ multiplex PCR. The sample yields 600,000 to 700,000 clones, 9.5% to 15% seen once. The sample consisted of naive CD4+ T cells from blood. Receptor source: a man younger than 45 with type 1 diabetes. CDR3s include the opening cysteine and the closing phenylalanine or tryptophan. The size field is filled for only some rows; it gives once, few, many or a size class.

size	J	length	V	CDR3
NA	TRBJ2-2	16	TRBV18	CASSLQWTGNTGELFF
few	TRBJ2-7	15	TRBV13	CASSRGGRSSYEQYF
NA	TRBJ2-7	14	TRBV29-1	CSVETGTGTSLLNF
few	TRBJ2-7	12	TRBV7-9	CASSPDRRVQYF
NA	TRBJ2-3	16	TRBV6-6	CASSYSETPGTDTQYF
NA	TRBJ1-2	15	TRBV7-8	CASRGRDRANYGYTF
few	TRBJ2-5	13	TRBV6-6	CASSYRGWETQYF
few	TRBJ1-4	15	TRBV25-1	CASSATGQGYEKLFF
NA	TRBJ2-3	18	TRBV9	CASSPGGNAGGSTDTQYF
NA	TRBJ2-5	12	TRBV19	CASGGQRETQYF
NA	TRBJ1-4	17	TRBV15	CATSRGGLGQPNEKLFF
few	TRBJ1-6	16	TRBV7-3	CASSVTGPGANSPLHF
NA	TRBJ2-5	16	TRBV9	CASSKGLAGGIETQYF
NA	TRBJ2-1	15	TRBV6-5	CASSYLGQGMNEQFF
few	TRBJ1-6	13	TRBV29-1	CSASASYNSPLHF
few	TRBJ2-3	16	TRBV11-3	CASSLDGAGLTDTQYF
NA	TRBJ1-1	13	TRBV7-3	CASSADRNTEAFF
NA	TRBJ1-2	14	TRBV7-8	CASSLNTGRYGYTF
few	TRBJ1-5	13	TRBV4-2	CASSQDNGQPQHF
NA	TRBJ2-7	15	TRBV19	CASSIGGQEFYEQYF
few	TRBJ1-4	12	TRBV2	CASSRPNEKLFF
few	TRBJ2-2	12	TRBV6-5	CATGGYVGELFF
few	TRBJ2-7	15	TRBV6-6	CASTERYREEHEQYF
few	TRBJ2-3	14	TRBV4-3	CASSQDRPTDTQYF
NA	TRBJ2-6	15	TRBV5-1	CASSWRGLGANVLTF
NA	TRBJ1-3	13	TRBV10-3	CAMESGPGNTIYF
few	TRBJ2-4	14	TRBV6-5	CASTTGLAKNIQYF
NA	TRBJ1-1	18	TRBV11-3	CASSLSGWGQQGDTEAFF
NA	TRBJ2-7	12	TRBV10-3	CAITAEGQEQYF